One sample yielded the 8 T cell receptor beta chains listed below, sequenced in a study of vaccination effects on CD4 cells after COVID-19. Profiling relied on immunoSEQ multiplex PCR, and the TCRdb table lists in-frame clones only, not all of them. The table includes tens of thousands of clones, over 60% detected once. For these receptors, no antigen is known. With the ViraFEST assay, the study expanded antigen-specific CD4+ T cells using viral peptide pools, then sequenced them. Following culture for ten to eleven days, CD4+ T cells were isolated. Two doses of BNT162b2 or mRNA-1273 vaccine were administered to participants. This material consisted of CD4+ T cells from PBMCs cultured with SARS-CoV-2 spike peptides, taken after COVID-19 vaccination. These TCRs come from a human donor who received a COVID-19 vaccine.

The chain carries TRBV3-1 (or the pseudogene TRBV3-2) and TRBJ2-5; TRBD2 aligns across 7 bases. The CDR3 spans 15 residues. Germline V gene lookup returns CDR1 LGHDT and CDR2 YNNKEL (reference sequence). The trim removed 4 bases at V and 3 bases at J, leaving 8 bases unmatched. CDR3 coding DNA: TGTGCCAGCAGCCCGAGCGGGGCGTCGGAAGAGACCCAGTACTTC. This translates into CASSPSGASEETQYF.

This clone was seen once. The gene calls are TRBV7-2 and TRBJ2-3, with D unclear. The V gene's germline CDR1 is SGHTA and CDR2 FQGNSA. Trimming took off 1 base at V and 0 bases at J, with 11 bases between the two ends. This CDR3 spans 16 amino acids. Here the CDR3 reads CASSLGFWKSTDTQYF. The CDR3 region has the DNA TGTGCCAGCAGCTTAGGTTTCTGGAAGAGCACAGATACGCAGTATTTT.

The chain employs TRBV2 and TRBJ1-1, with unresolved D. V was clipped by 3 bases and J by 1 base, with 12 bases between them. Germline V gene lookup returns CDR1 SNHLY and CDR2 FYNNEI. This CDR3 is 15 amino acids long. The CDR3 protein is CASSDRFIGNTEAFF. The CDR3 region has the DNA TGTGCCAGCAGTGACCGGTTTATAGGGAACACTGAAGCTTTCTTT.

This clone was counted between two and nine times. V is TRBV7-9 and J is TRBJ1-1; TRBD1 agrees at 12 bases. This CDR3 is 18 amino acids long. V shed 2 bases and J 0 bases; nucleotides not matched to a gene: 7. Germline V gene data show CDR1 as SEHNR and CDR2 as FQNEAQ (reference sequence). This CDR3 is CASSLSGTGGKMNTEAFF. CDR3 nucleotides: TGTGCCAGCAGCTTATCCGGGACAGGGGGCAAAATGAACACTGAAGCTTTCTTT.

The chain uses TRBV5-1 and TRBJ1-1; D might be TRBD1 (5 bases). The germline V and J ends were trimmed by 0 bases and 0 bases, with 15 bases remaining between them. This CDR3 spans 17 amino acids. The germline CDR1 and CDR2 sequences are SGHRS and YFSETQ. CDR3 sequence reads: CASSLVPRDAMNTEAFF. The CDR3 DNA reads TGCGCCAGCAGCTTGGTTCCCCGGGACGCAATGAACACTGAAGCTTTCTTT.

The J gene is TRBJ2-5, the V gene TRBV6-1; D unclear. Trimming shortened V by 1 base and J by 5 bases, and 8 bases separated the two germline ends. The CDR3 has 13 residues. Germline V lookup: CDR1 MNHNS, CDR2 SASEGT. The CDR3 sequence: CASSEGYQETQYF. DNA for the CDR3: TGTGCCAGCAGTGAAGGTTATCAGGAGACCCAGTACTTC.

The chain is built from TRBV6-1 and TRBJ1-2, with TRBD1 identical over 11 bases. Germline V lookup: CDR1 MNHNS, CDR2 SASEGT. Trimming took 3 bases from V and 4 from J; bases not matched to a gene: 4. The length of the CDR3 is 15 residues. CDR3 amino acids: CASSDRDRGTYGYTF. In DNA, the CDR3 is TGTGCCAGCAGTGATCGGGACAGGGGGACCTATGGCTACACCTTC.

The chain carries TRBV5-4 and TRBJ2-7, with D uncertain. Germline values: CDR1 SGHNT, CDR2 YYREEE (reference sequence). The CDR3 runs to 15 residues. V was pared by 0 bases and J by 0 bases, with 10 bases between. CDR3: CASSLGAESSYEQYF. CDR3 in DNA: TGTGCCAGCAGCTTGGGGGCAGAAAGCTCCTACGAGCAGTACTTC.